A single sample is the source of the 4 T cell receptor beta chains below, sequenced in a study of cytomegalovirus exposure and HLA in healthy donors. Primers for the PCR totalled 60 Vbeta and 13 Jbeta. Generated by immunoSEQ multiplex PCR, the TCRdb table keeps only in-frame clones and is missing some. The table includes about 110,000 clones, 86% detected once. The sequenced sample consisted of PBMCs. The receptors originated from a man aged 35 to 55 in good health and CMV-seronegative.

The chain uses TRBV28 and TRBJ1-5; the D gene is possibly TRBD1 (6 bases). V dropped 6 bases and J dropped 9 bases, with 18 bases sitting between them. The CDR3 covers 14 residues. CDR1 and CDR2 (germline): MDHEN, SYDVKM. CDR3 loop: CASSGATGGAPQHF. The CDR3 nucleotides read TGTGCCAGCAGCGGGGCGACAGGTGGTGCGCCCCAGCATTTT.

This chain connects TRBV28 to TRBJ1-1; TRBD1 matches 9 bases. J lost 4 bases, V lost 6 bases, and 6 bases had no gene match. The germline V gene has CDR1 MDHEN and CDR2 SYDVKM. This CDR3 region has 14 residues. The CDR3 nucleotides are TGTGCCAGCAGCACAGGGGGCGCGGTCACTGAAGCTTTCTTT. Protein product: CASSTGGAVTEAFF.

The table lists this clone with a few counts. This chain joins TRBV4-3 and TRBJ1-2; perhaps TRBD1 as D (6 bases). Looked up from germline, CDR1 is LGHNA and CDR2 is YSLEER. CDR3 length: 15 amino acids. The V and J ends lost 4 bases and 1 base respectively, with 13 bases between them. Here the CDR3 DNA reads TGCGCCAGCAGCCGACAACAGGGAGATAACTATGGCTACACCTTC. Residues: CASSRQQGDNYGYTF.

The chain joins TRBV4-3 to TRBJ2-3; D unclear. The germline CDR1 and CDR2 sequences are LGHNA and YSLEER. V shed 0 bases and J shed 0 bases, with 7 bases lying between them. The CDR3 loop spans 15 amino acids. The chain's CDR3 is CASSQDGGSTDTQYF. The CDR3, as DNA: TGCGCCAGCAGCCAAGATGGCGGAAGCACAGATACGCAGTATTTT.